What follows are 14 T cell receptor beta chains derived from one specimen sequenced in a study of cytomegalovirus exposure and HLA in healthy donors. The study ran its PCR with 60 Vbeta and 13 Jbeta primers. Assay used: immunoSEQ multiplex PCR; TCRdb lists only in-frame clones, some missing. The sample holds 160,000 or so clones; around 78% are singletons and the top ten take 1.5% to 1.7%. The material sequenced was PBMCs. These TCRs come from a man aged 35 to 55 in good health and CMV-seronegative.

The V gene is TRBV29-1, the J gene TRBJ2-1, with 11 bases identical to TRBD1. Germline V gene data show CDR1 as SQVTM and CDR2 as ANQGSEA. V was clipped by 6 bases and J by 3 bases; unmatched bases: 4. This CDR3 contains 14 residues. The CDR3 loop reads CSVGQGAYYNEQFF. The CDR3 DNA reads TGCAGCGTCGGACAGGGGGCATACTACAATGAGCAGTTCTTC.

V is TRBV5-1 and J is TRBJ1-4, with a possible D match to TRBD1 (5 bases). The CDR3 is 16 residues long. Germline loops: CDR1 SGHRS, CDR2 YFSETQ. The V end lost 2 bases, the J end lost 2 bases, and 13 bases lay between the germline ends. The CDR3 sequence is CASSFQGLDTNEKLFF. The DNA for the CDR3 is TGCGCCAGCAGCTTTCAGGGATTGGATACTAATGAAAAACTGTTTTTT.

The gene calls are TRBV6-5 and TRBJ1-2; D not certain. Per germline, CDR1 MNHEY and CDR2 SVGAGI. V shed 0 bases and J shed 1 base, with 9 bases lying between them. The CDR3 runs to 15 residues. The chain's CDR3 is CASSYSAEFNYGYTF. Here the CDR3 DNA reads TGTGCCAGCAGTTACTCGGCAGAATTTAACTATGGCTACACCTTC.

V usage is TRBV19 and J usage is TRBJ1-5; 8 positions agree with TRBD1. The germline gives CDR1 LNHDA, CDR2 SQIVND (reference sequence). The CDR3 contains 15 residues. V lost 3 bases to trimming and J lost 7 bases; unmatched junction nucleotides: 8. CDR3 loop: CASSIITGGGQPQHF. DNA of the CDR3: TGTGCCAGTAGTATCATTACAGGGGGAGGGCAGCCCCAGCATTTT.

This chain joins TRBV6-5 and TRBJ1-2; 8 bases are a match to TRBD1. This CDR3 region has 14 residues. Germline trimming cut 7 bases from V and 8 bases from J; bases unmatched to any gene: 12. Germline V gene data show CDR1 as MNHEY and CDR2 as SVGAGI. CDR3 coding DNA: TGTGCCAGCACTGAATGGACAGGGAAGTCGGGCTACACCTTC. As protein: CASTEWTGKSGYTF.

V usage is TRBV29-1 and J usage is TRBJ1-4, with D possibly matching TRBD1 (5 bases). CDR1 and CDR2 from the germline V gene are SQVTM and ANQGSEA. Between the trimmed V and J ends, which lost 4 bases and 2 bases, there was a span of 5 bases. This CDR3 region has 12 residues. The CDR3 loop is CSVAGTNEKLFF. The CDR3, as DNA: TGCAGCGTTGCAGGGACTAATGAAAAACTGTTTTTT. Complete variable domain (other parts from reference TRBV29-1 and TRBJ1-4): SAVISQKPSRDICQRGTSLTIQCQVDSQVTMMFWYRQQPGQSLTLIATANQGSEATYESGFVIDKFPISRPNLTFSTLTVSNMSPEDSSIYLCSVAGTNEKLFFGSGTQLSVL.

This rearrangement joins TRBV29-1 to TRBJ2-3; weak D call: TRBD2 (5 bases). The V end lost 1 base, the J end lost 5 bases, and 16 bases lay between the germline ends. Germline values: CDR1 SQVTM, CDR2 ANQGSEA. CDR3 size: 15 residues. The CDR3 region has the DNA TGCAGCGTTGAAGGGCGGAGGTTACGGGAAGATACGCAGTATTTT. This gives the protein CSVEGRRLREDTQYF.

With regard to this clone: The DNA is left out, because the CDR3 cannot be placed on it with certainty; the CDR3 is given as TCRdb lists it. This chain uses TRBV10-1 with TRBJ2-4; whether TRBD2, the table's D call, matches the DNA was not checked. The CDR3 numbers 15 amino acids, ends counted. The germline V gene has CDR1 WNHNN and CDR2 SYGVQD (reference sequence). The CDR3 is CASSEWGSGTSRKYF.

The chain combines TRBV6-1 with TRBJ1-5; a weak D match, TRBD1 (6 bases). The CDR3 runs 13 residues. Germline V gene lookup returns CDR1 MNHNS and CDR2 SASEGT. Trimming removed 4 bases at V and 4 bases at J, with 8 bases between. CDR3 sequence (DNA): TGTGCCAGCAGTGGGACAGCAAATCAGCCCCAGCATTTT. This gives the protein CASSGTANQPQHF.

The chain combines TRBV7-6 with TRBJ1-2; 9 nucleotides match TRBD1. Germline lookup yields CDR1 SGHVS and CDR2 FNYEAQ. The ends lost 4 bases at V and 6 bases at J; junction bases unmatched: 3. CDR3 length: 13 residues. The CDR3: CASSSRTGDGYTF. DNA of the CDR3: TGTGCCAGCAGCTCGAGGACAGGGGATGGCTACACCTTC.

This sequence joins TRBV11-1 and TRBJ2-7, with TRBD1 as a possible D gene (6 bases). V gave up 5 bases and J gave up 3 bases, with 17 bases separating them. Germline CDR1 SGHAT, CDR2 FQDESV (reference sequence). The CDR3 has 15 residues. Here the CDR3 reads CASSPLTGRNYEQYV. The CDR3 DNA reads as TGTGCCAGCAGCCCTCTGACAGGCAGAAACTACGAGCAGTACGTC.

The rearrangement uses TRBV27 and TRBJ2-5, with 11 bases aligning to TRBD1. The J call could be wrong; TRBJ2-7 is a better fit for the DNA end. CDR3 length: 14 residues. CDR1 MNHEY and CDR2 SMNVEV come from the germline V gene (reference sequence). The CDR3 loop is CASSLGTGGHEQYF. The CDR3 DNA follows: TGTGCCAGCAGTCTGGGGACAGGGGGTCACGAGCAGTACTTC.

The rearrangement joins TRBV7-6 to TRBJ1-2, with D possibly being TRBD1 (5 bases). This CDR3 contains 13 residues. Germline lookup yields CDR1 SGHVS and CDR2 FNYEAQ. Trimming cost V 0 bases and J 7 bases, with 9 bases left between them. The CDR3 reads CASSLARGGGYTF. Here the CDR3 DNA reads TGTGCCAGCAGCTTAGCGCGGGGGGGTGGCTACACCTTC. Variable domain in full (rest from reference TRBV7-6 and TRBJ1-2): GAGVSQSPRYKVTKRGQDVALRCDPISGHVSLYWYRQALGQGPEFLTYFNYEAQQDKSGLPNDRFSAERPEGSISTLTIQRTEQRDSAMYRCASSLARGGGYTFGSGTRLTVV.

The chain joins TRBV30 to TRBJ1-4; unclear D gene. The germline V and J ends were trimmed by 0 bases and 4 bases, with 12 bases remaining between them. The CDR3 totals 15 residues. Germline CDR1 reads GTSNPN; CDR2 reads SVGIG (reference sequence). This chain's CDR3 is CAWSVPTAYNEKLFF. In DNA form, the CDR3 reads TGTGCCTGGAGTGTCCCCACAGCCTATAATGAAAAACTGTTTTTT.